The sequence of this TCR beta chain was determined in a study of blood T cell repertoires in COVID-19. About the study: The United States, Italy and Spain provided the acute and convalescent COVID-19 samples. PBMCs, B-cell-depleted T cells, or T cells were the source of the cDNA or gDNA that made up the material.

The germline V gene has CDR1 SGHRS and CDR2 YFSETQ. The CDR3 spans 15 residues. J was trimmed by 7 bases and V by 5 bases; bases with no gene match: 9. As originally analysed: Reference gene primer amplification gave nucleated cell count estimates. Only in-frame clones appear in the TCRdb table, and some are missing; sequencing was by immunoSEQ multiplex PCR. V, J and clone size are those of that table, while D and trimming were read from the DNA. Of fewer than 20,000 clones detected, about 80% appear once; the ten largest clones hold around 32%. The TCR was taken from a man in his 70s with active or convalescent COVID-19. This chain links TRBV5-1 with TRBJ2-2; 9 nucleotides align to TRBD2. The sample consisted of peripheral blood. The CDR3 loop is CASSRLAGSGGELFF. The CDR3 region has the DNA TGCGCCAGCAGTCGGCTAGCGGGAAGCGGCGGGGAGCTGTTTTTT. Complete variable domain (other parts from reference TRBV5-1 and TRBJ2-2): KAGVTQTPRYLIKTRGQQVTLSCSPISGHRSVSWYQQTPGQGLQFLFEYFSETQRNKGNFPGRFSGRQFSNSRSEMNVSTLELGDSALYLCASSRLAGSGGELFFGEGSRLTVL.